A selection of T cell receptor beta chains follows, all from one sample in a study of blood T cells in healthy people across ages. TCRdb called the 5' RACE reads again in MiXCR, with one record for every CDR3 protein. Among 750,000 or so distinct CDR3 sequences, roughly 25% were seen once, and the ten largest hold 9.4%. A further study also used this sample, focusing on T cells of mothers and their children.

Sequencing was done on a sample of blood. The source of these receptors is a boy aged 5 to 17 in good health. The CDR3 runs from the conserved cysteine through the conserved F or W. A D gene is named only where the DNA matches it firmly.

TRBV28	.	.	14	CASSFQGGGNEQYF
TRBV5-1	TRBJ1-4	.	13	CASSLGRNEKLFF
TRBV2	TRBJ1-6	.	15	CASTGAPGGNSPLHF
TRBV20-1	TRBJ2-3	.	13	CSARPRAADTQYF
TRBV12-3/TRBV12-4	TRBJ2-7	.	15	CASSLGAQGHYEQYF
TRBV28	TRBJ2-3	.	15	CASSATGDFTDTQYF
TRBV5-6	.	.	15	CASSPGPTRGYEQYF
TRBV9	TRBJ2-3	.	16	CASSVAPDRGTDTQYF
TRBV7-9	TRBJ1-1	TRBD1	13	CASSGQGRPEAFF
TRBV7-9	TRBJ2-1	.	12	CASSYTNSEQFF
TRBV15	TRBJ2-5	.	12	CATSRAEETQYF
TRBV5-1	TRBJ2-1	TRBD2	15	CAGSFGGGDYNEQFF
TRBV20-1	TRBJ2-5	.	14	CSARDPTIRETQYF
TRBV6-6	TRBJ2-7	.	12	CASRGVSGEQYF
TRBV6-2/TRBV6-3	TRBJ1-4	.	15	CASSYFGRGNEKLFF
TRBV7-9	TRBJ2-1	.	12	CASRYDTNEQFF
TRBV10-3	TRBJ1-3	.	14	CAIRTQSSGNTIYF
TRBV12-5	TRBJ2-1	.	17	CASGLVFGMAGNNEQFF
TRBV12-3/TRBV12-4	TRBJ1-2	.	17	CASSLGSGAKANYGYTF
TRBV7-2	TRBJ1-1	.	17	CASSLVSTNTLNTEAFF
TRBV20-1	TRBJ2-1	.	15	CSASRGASSYNEQFF
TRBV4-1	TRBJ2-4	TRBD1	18	CASSRVTGTEVAKNIQYF
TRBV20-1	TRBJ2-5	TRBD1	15	CSARVGQGARRTQYF
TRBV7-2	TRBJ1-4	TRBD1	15	CASSLLGQNNEKLFF
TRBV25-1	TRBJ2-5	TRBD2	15	CASSAGLAGQETQYF
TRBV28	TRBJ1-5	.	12	CASSWGYQPQHF
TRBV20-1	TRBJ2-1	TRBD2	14	CSATGTSVYNEQFF
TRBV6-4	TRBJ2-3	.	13	CASSDSDTDTQYF
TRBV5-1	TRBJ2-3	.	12	CASSSGMEVGYF
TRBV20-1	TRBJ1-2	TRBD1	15	CSAREAPGTGGGSTF
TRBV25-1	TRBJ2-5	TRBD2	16	CASSVGLAGSWETQYF
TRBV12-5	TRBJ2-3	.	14	CASGLGSGTDTQYF
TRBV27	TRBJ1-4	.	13	CASRDDTAGKLFF
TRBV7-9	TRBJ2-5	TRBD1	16	CASRSGQGAFISEQYF
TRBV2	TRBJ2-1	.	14	CASGGRGEYNEQFF
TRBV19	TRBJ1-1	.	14	CASTMGNLNTEAFF
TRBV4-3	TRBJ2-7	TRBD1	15	CASSQGAGGSYEQYF
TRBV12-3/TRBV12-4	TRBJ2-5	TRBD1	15	CASTQTGTAQETQYF
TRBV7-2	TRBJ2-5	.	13	CASSWDSKETQYF
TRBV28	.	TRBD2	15	CASSDEGTRGYEQYF
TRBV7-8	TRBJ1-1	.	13	CASSLRVDTEAFF
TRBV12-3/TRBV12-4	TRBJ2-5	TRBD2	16	CASSLILFQERETQYF
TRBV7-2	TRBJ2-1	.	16	CASSASRSGLPNEQFF
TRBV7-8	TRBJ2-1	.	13	CASSKSVGNEQFF
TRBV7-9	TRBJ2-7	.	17	CASSSYPSGGVSYEQYF
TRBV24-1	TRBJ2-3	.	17	CATSDPEPGTSTDTQYF
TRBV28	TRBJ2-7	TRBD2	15	CASSRRLAGPYEQYF
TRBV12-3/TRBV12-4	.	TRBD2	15	CASSRGERPRYEQYF
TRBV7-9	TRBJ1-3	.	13	CASVGGKRNTIYF
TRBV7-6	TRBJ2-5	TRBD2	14	CASSTGGGQETQYF
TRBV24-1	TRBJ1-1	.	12	CATSDKGTEAFF
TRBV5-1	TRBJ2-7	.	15	CASSPRGQSSYEQYF
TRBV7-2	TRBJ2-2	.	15	CASSLGTGVVGELFF